The rows below give T cell receptor beta chains drawn from one sample of a study of long-term antiretroviral therapy in people with HIV. The method was immunoSEQ multiplex PCR; TCRdb's version includes in-frame clones alone and lacks a portion of them. The sample lists some 16,000 clones; around 80% were seen once. Sequencing was performed on unsorted PBMCs, taken 2.1 years after starting antiretroviral therapy. The receptors derive from a middle-aged man with HIV. Both conserved end residues are part of each CDR3. D genes are given only for firm matches. Clone size is not always given. Where it is, it says once, few, many or a class for expanded clones.

clone size: few; D gene: -; J gene: TRBJ2-7; V gene: TRBV6-1; CDR3 protein: CASSEGVAMEQYF; CDR3 DNA: TGTGCCAGCAGTGAAGGGGTAGCCATGGAGCAGTACTTC
clone size: -; D gene: -; J gene: TRBJ1-1; V gene: TRBV30; CDR3 protein: CACWGSAEAFF; CDR3 DNA: TGTGCCTGCTGGGGGAGCGCTGAAGCTTTCTTT
clone size: -; D gene: TRBD1; J gene: TRBJ1-6; V gene: TRBV4-1; CDR3 protein: CASSPGQGDNSPLHF; CDR3 DNA: TGCGCCAGCAGCCCCGGACAGGGAGATAATTCACCCCTCCACTTT
clone size: -; D gene: TRBD2; J gene: TRBJ2-3; V gene: TRBV7-9; CDR3 protein: CASRFSGGGTDTQYF; CDR3 DNA: TGTGCCAGCAGGTTTAGCGGGGGCGGCACAGATACGCAGTATTTT
clone size: few; D gene: TRBD1; J gene: TRBJ1-2; V gene: TRBV5-4; CDR3 protein: CASSSLGQPVLGYTF; CDR3 DNA: TGTGCCAGCAGCTCCTTGGGACAGCCTGTACTTGGCTACACCTTC
clone size: few; D gene: -; J gene: TRBJ2-7; V gene: TRBV20-1; CDR3 protein: CSARSQGEQYF; CDR3 DNA: TGCAGTGCTAGAAGCCAGGGCGAGCAGTACTTC
clone size: once; D gene: -; J gene: TRBJ1-2; V gene: TRBV5-1; CDR3 protein: CASSLGGSNYGYTF; CDR3 DNA: TGCGCCAGCAGCTTGGGAGGGTCTAACTATGGCTACACCTTC
clone size: once; D gene: -; J gene: TRBJ2-5; V gene: TRBV5-3; CDR3 protein: CARTVSELYQETQYF; CDR3 DNA: TGTGCCAGAACCGTTAGCGAGTTGTACCAAGAGACCCAGTACTTC
clone size: -; D gene: -; J gene: TRBJ1-1; V gene: TRBV4-1; CDR3 protein: CASSQAWSSTEAFF; CDR3 DNA: TGCGCCAGCAGCCAGGCGTGGAGTAGCACTGAAGCTTTCTTT
clone size: -; D gene: -; J gene: TRBJ1-4; V gene: TRBV11-3; CDR3 protein: CASGASTDKLFF; CDR3 DNA: TGTGCCAGCGGGGCTTCGACAGATAAACTGTTTTTT
clone size: -; D gene: -; J gene: TRBJ2-2; V gene: TRBV7-3; CDR3 protein: CASSLTPPQQGGINTGELFF; CDR3 DNA: TGTGCCAGCAGCTTAACCCCGCCCCAGCAGGGGGGAATTAACACCGGGGAGCTGTTTTTT
clone size: -; D gene: TRBD1; J gene: TRBJ1-2; V gene: TRBV29-1; CDR3 protein: CSVEVLTGIGDGYTF; CDR3 DNA: TGCAGCGTGGAGGTATTGACAGGGATAGGGGATGGCTACACCTTC
clone size: -; D gene: -; J gene: TRBJ1-2; V gene: TRBV7-9; CDR3 protein: CASSLTPNYGYTF; CDR3 DNA: TGTGCCAGCAGCTTAACCCCGAACTATGGCTACACCTTC
clone size: -; D gene: -; J gene: TRBJ2-1; V gene: TRBV19; CDR3 protein: CASSIRGGEQFF; CDR3 DNA: TGTGCCAGTAGTATTCGCGGAGGTGAGCAGTTCTTC
clone size: -; D gene: -; J gene: TRBJ1-2; V gene: TRBV7-9; CDR3 protein: CASSLEGRAYGYTF; CDR3 DNA: TGTGCCAGCAGCTTAGAAGGCAGGGCCTATGGCTACACCTTC
clone size: -; D gene: TRBD1; J gene: TRBJ2-2; V gene: TRBV11-2; CDR3 protein: CASSLGQGITGELFF; CDR3 DNA: TGTGCCAGCAGCTTAGGACAGGGGATCACCGGGGAGCTGTTTTTT
clone size: -; D gene: -; J gene: TRBJ1-1; V gene: TRBV5-6; CDR3 protein: CASSLRGGGWNTEAFF; CDR3 DNA: TGTGCCAGCAGCTTGCGGGGGGGCGGTTGGAACACTGAAGCTTTCTTT
clone size: few; D gene: -; J gene: TRBJ1-4; V gene: TRBV29-1; CDR3 protein: CSVEDPLQPTNEKLFF; CDR3 DNA: TGCAGCGTTGAAGATCCCCTGCAGCCAACTAATGAAAAACTGTTTTTT
clone size: -; D gene: -; J gene: TRBJ2-1; V gene: TRBV13; CDR3 protein: CATSLWGARGEQFF; CDR3 DNA: TGTGCCACCAGCCTTTGGGGGGCTAGGGGTGAGCAGTTCTTC
clone size: -; D gene: -; J gene: TRBJ2-1; V gene: TRBV7-8; CDR3 protein: CASSLAGGPGGEQFF; CDR3 DNA: TGTGCCAGCAGCTTAGCCGGGGGGCCAGGGGGAGAGCAGTTCTTC
clone size: -; D gene: TRBD1; J gene: TRBJ1-5; V gene: TRBV4-2; CDR3 protein: CASSQRTGGGQPQHF; CDR3 DNA: TGTGCCAGCAGCCAACGGACAGGGGGGGGTCAGCCCCAGCATTTT
clone size: -; D gene: -; J gene: TRBJ2-6; V gene: TRBV9; CDR3 protein: CASSATIGANVLTF; CDR3 DNA: TGTGCCAGCAGCGCAACTATTGGGGCCAACGTCCTGACTTTC
clone size: -; D gene: TRBD2; J gene: TRBJ2-3; V gene: TRBV19; CDR3 protein: CASRNGGALDTQYF; CDR3 DNA: TGTGCCAGTAGGAACGGGGGGGCCTTAGATACGCAGTATTTT
clone size: -; D gene: -; J gene: TRBJ2-7; V gene: TRBV4-1; CDR3 protein: CASSQDGLRSYEQYF; CDR3 DNA: TGCGCCAGCAGCCAAGATGGTCTCCGATCCTACGAGCAGTACTTC
clone size: -; D gene: -; J gene: TRBJ1-6; V gene: TRBV7-9; CDR3 protein: CASSLDRSSYNSPLHF; CDR3 DNA: TGTGCCAGCAGCTTAGACAGAAGCTCCTATAATTCACCCCTCCACTTT
clone size: -; D gene: -; J gene: TRBJ2-7; V gene: TRBV2; CDR3 protein: CASSKGSEQYF; CDR3 DNA: TGTGCCAGCAGTAAGGGCAGCGAGCAGTACTTC
clone size: -; D gene: -; J gene: TRBJ1-1; V gene: TRBV19; CDR3 protein: CASSIDRTPEAFF; CDR3 DNA: TGTGCCAGTAGTATAGATCGCACACCCGAAGCTTTCTTT
clone size: few; D gene: -; J gene: TRBJ2-6; V gene: TRBV19; CDR3 protein: CASSPHRASGANVLTF; CDR3 DNA: TGTGCCAGTAGTCCTCACAGGGCCTCTGGGGCCAACGTCCTGACTTTC
clone size: -; D gene: -; J gene: TRBJ2-2; V gene: TRBV19; CDR3 protein: CASSPGSIGELFF; CDR3 DNA: TGTGCCAGTAGTCCCGGTTCCATCGGGGAGCTGTTTTTT
clone size: -; D gene: -; J gene: TRBJ1-4; V gene: TRBV19; CDR3 protein: CASSAHTGYRVATNEKLFF; CDR3 DNA: TGTGCCAGTAGTGCACATACAGGGTATAGAGTTGCAACTAATGAAAAACTGTTTTTT
clone size: once; D gene: -; J gene: TRBJ1-2; V gene: TRBV18; CDR3 protein: CASSPISLWGTFKDGYTF; CDR3 DNA: TGTGCCAGCTCACCGATTAGTCTGTGGGGGACATTCAAGGATGGCTACACCTTC
clone size: -; D gene: -; J gene: TRBJ2-3; V gene: TRBV5-1; CDR3 protein: CASSLAVSTDTQYF; CDR3 DNA: TGCGCCAGCAGCTTGGCAGTTTCCACAGATACGCAGTATTTT
clone size: -; D gene: TRBD1; J gene: TRBJ1-2; V gene: TRBV25-1; CDR3 protein: CASSAGGSHGYGYTF; CDR3 DNA: TGTGCCAGCAGTGCAGGGGGCAGTCATGGGTATGGCTACACCTTC
clone size: -; D gene: -; J gene: TRBJ1-2; V gene: TRBV7-9; CDR3 protein: CASSFAGSNYGYTF; CDR3 DNA: TGTGCCAGCAGCTTTGCGGGGAGTAACTATGGCTACACCTTC
clone size: -; D gene: -; J gene: TRBJ1-2; V gene: TRBV6-5; CDR3 protein: CASRRGGGYTF; CDR3 DNA: TGTGCCAGCAGAAGGGGAGGTGGCTACACCTTC
clone size: -; D gene: -; J gene: TRBJ2-2; V gene: TRBV5-1; CDR3 protein: CASSFPLGELFF; CDR3 DNA: TGCGCCAGCAGCTTTCCCCTCGGGGAGCTGTTTTTT
clone size: -; D gene: -; J gene: TRBJ1-5; V gene: TRBV27; CDR3 protein: CASSFNRDQPQHF; CDR3 DNA: TGTGCCAGCAGTTTCAACAGGGATCAGCCCCAGCATTTT
clone size: -; D gene: -; J gene: TRBJ1-1; V gene: TRBV20-1; CDR3 protein: CSARLQARAFF; CDR3 DNA: TGCAGTGCTAGATTGCAGGCGCGGGCTTTCTTT
clone size: -; D gene: -; J gene: TRBJ2-7; V gene: TRBV4-2; CDR3 protein: CASSQAQDWSSYEQYF; CDR3 DNA: TGTGCCAGCAGCCAAGCCCAGGACTGGAGCTCCTACGAGCAGTACTTC
clone size: -; D gene: -; J gene: TRBJ2-2; V gene: TRBV14; CDR3 protein: CASSLNRVLYTGELFF; CDR3 DNA: TGTGCCAGCAGCCTCAACCGGGTTCTCTACACCGGGGAGCTGTTTTTT
clone size: few; D gene: -; J gene: TRBJ2-7; V gene: TRBV7-2; CDR3 protein: CASRGSYEQYF; CDR3 DNA: TGTGCCAGCAGAGGGAGCTACGAGCAGTACTTC
clone size: -; D gene: -; J gene: TRBJ1-2; V gene: TRBV19; CDR3 protein: CASSPPAGSGYTF; CDR3 DNA: TGTGCCAGTAGCCCCCCCGCCGGGAGTGGCTACACCTTC
clone size: -; D gene: -; J gene: TRBJ2-7; V gene: TRBV5-5; CDR3 protein: CASSLAGPGEQYF; CDR3 DNA: TGTGCCAGCAGCTTGGCTGGGCCGGGCGAGCAGTACTTC
clone size: -; D gene: TRBD1; J gene: TRBJ1-2; V gene: TRBV18; CDR3 protein: CASSNSGTAPNYGYTF; CDR3 DNA: TGTGCCAGCTCAAACTCCGGGACAGCCCCTAACTATGGCTACACCTTC
clone size: -; D gene: -; J gene: TRBJ1-2; V gene: TRBV29-1; CDR3 protein: CSVEDSGTKGVNNYGYTF; CDR3 DNA: TGCAGCGTTGAAGATTCCGGGACCAAGGGGGTCAATAACTATGGCTACACCTTC
clone size: -; D gene: -; J gene: TRBJ1-1; V gene: TRBV27; CDR3 protein: CASSLAQGDEAFF; CDR3 DNA: TGTGCCAGCAGTTTAGCACAGGGCGATGAAGCTTTCTTT
clone size: -; D gene: -; J gene: TRBJ1-1; V gene: TRBV6-5; CDR3 protein: CASTLGPGMNTEAFF; CDR3 DNA: TGTGCCAGCACCTTAGGTCCGGGCATGAACACTGAAGCTTTCTTT
clone size: -; D gene: -; J gene: TRBJ2-3; V gene: TRBV5-1; CDR3 protein: CASSWNLAVPDTQYF; CDR3 DNA: TGCGCCAGCAGCTGGAACTTAGCAGTCCCAGATACGCAGTATTTT
clone size: medium-sized; D gene: -; J gene: TRBJ2-1; V gene: TRBV30; CDR3 protein: CAWSVAIYNEQFF; CDR3 DNA: TGTGCCTGGAGTGTCGCCATTTACAATGAGCAGTTCTTC
clone size: -; D gene: TRBD2; J gene: TRBJ2-1; V gene: TRBV6-5; CDR3 protein: CASTWARGSYNEQFF; CDR3 DNA: TGTGCCAGCACCTGGGCGCGGGGGTCCTACAATGAGCAGTTCTTC
clone size: -; D gene: -; J gene: TRBJ1-1; V gene: TRBV2; CDR3 protein: CASTLGTEAFF; CDR3 DNA: TGTGCCAGCACTTTAGGCACTGAAGCTTTCTTT
clone size: -; D gene: -; J gene: TRBJ2-3; V gene: TRBV29-1; CDR3 protein: CSVESGTDTQYF; CDR3 DNA: TGCAGCGTTGAATCCGGCACAGATACGCAGTATTTT
clone size: -; D gene: -; J gene: TRBJ1-5; V gene: TRBV18; CDR3 protein: CASSPQGFNQPQHF; CDR3 DNA: TGTGCCAGCTCACCCCAGGGCTTCAATCAGCCCCAGCATTTT
clone size: -; D gene: -; J gene: TRBJ2-7; V gene: TRBV4-1; CDR3 protein: CASSQGQGGTYEQYF; CDR3 DNA: TGCGCCAGCAGCCAAGGTCAGGGGGGCACCTACGAGCAGTACTTC